This T cell receptor (beta chain) was profiled in a study of blood T cell repertoires in COVID-19. Only in-frame clones appear in the TCRdb table, and some are missing; sequencing was by immunoSEQ multiplex PCR. The sample has about 200,000 clones; roughly 84% are singletons. The V gene end was trimmed by 6 bases and the J gene end by 1 base; junction bases not matched to a gene: 4. The CDR3 loop spans 14 amino acids. CDR1 and CDR2 (germline): SEHNR, FQNEAQ (reference sequence). The receptor was isolated from a human donor in a cohort sampled during active COVID-19. Material: peripheral blood. V gene TRBV7-9 combines with J gene TRBJ2-5; TRBD2 matches 8 bases. The CDR3 region is CASSQREIQETQYF. DNA for the CDR3: TGTGCCAGCAGTCAGCGGGAGATCCAAGAGACCCAGTACTTC.